This T cell receptor (beta chain) emerged from a study of blood T cell repertoires in COVID-19. Across the study: Researchers got acute and convalescent COVID-19 samples from the United States, Italy and Spain. Sources were T cells, B-cell-depleted T cells, or PBMCs; the material itself was cDNA or gDNA.

Original analysis: The authors estimated nucleated cell counts from reference gene primer amplification. Data came from immunoSEQ multiplex PCR; TCRdb stores just in-frame clones and leaves some out. V, J and clone size are those of that table, while D and trimming were read from the DNA. This sample has 140,000 or so clones; 60% to 85% occur once, and the top ten carry approximately 2%. This clone appeared a single time. Germline V gene data show CDR1 as SEHNR and CDR2 as FQNEAQ (reference sequence). The CDR3 is 12 amino acids. Trimming took 3 bases from V and 10 from J, leaving 10 bases between them.

The TCR sequence derives from a woman aged 55 to 70 with acute or convalescent COVID-19. The V call is TRBV7-9, the J call TRBJ2-1; maybe TRBD2 (5 bases). The sequencing sample was made of peripheral blood. The chain's CDR3 is CASSFEGLEQFF. In DNA form, the CDR3 reads TGTGCCAGCAGCTTCGAAGGACTGGAGCAGTTCTTC.